This TCR beta chain was captured by sequencing in a study of human T cells and chemical hapten exposure. The time point was: patch test 3, about 24 weeks after DPC sensitization. Treatment given: therapeutic diphenylcyclopropenone sensitization with weekly scalp DPC. This clonotype was counted ten times or more. In TCRdb, the RACE reads were re-called with MiXCR into one record per CDR3 protein. The data show 95,000 to 150,000 distinct CDR3 sequences, about 11% seen once. Germline V CDR1 and CDR2: SQVTM, ANQGSEA. Deletions cut 3 bases from V and 4 bases from J, with 6 bases between. CDR3 length equals 12 residues.

This TCR came from a woman aged 50 to 60 with alopecia areata. Some clones in this sample may be carry-over from other donors' samples. J is TRBJ2-2 and V is TRBV29-1, with D uncertain. Specimen: whole blood, collected in connection with sensitization to the hapten diphenylcyclopropenone (DPC). Written as DNA, the CDR3 is TGCAGCGTTGACCCCGGCACCGGGGAGCTGTTTTTT. This sequence encodes CSVDPGTGELFF.